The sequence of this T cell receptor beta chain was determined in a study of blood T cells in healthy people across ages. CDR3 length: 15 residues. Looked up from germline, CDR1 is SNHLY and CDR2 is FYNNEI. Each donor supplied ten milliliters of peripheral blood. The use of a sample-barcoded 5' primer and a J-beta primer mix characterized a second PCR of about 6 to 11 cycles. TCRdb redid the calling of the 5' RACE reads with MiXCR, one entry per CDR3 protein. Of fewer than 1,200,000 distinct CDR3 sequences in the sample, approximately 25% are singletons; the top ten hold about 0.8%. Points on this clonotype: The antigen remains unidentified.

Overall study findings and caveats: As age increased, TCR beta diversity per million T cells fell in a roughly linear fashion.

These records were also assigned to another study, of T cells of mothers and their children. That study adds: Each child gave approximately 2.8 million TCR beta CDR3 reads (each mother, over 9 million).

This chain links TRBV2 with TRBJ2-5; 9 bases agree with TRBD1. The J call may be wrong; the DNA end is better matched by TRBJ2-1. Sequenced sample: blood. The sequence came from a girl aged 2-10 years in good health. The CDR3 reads CASSEGTGEDNEQFF. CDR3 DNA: TGTGCCAGCAGTGAAGGGACAGGGGAGGACAATGAGCAGTTCTTC.